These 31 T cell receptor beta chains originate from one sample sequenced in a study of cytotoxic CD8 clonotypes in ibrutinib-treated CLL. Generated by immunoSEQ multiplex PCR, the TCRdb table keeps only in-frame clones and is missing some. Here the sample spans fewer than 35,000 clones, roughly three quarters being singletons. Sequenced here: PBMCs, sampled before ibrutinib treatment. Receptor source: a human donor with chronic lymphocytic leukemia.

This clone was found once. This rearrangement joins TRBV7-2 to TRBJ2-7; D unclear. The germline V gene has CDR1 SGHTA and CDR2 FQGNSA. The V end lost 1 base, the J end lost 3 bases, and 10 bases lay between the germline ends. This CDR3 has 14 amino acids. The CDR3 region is CASSLGGGYYEQYF. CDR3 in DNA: TGTGCCAGCAGCTTAGGTGGCGGATACTACGAGCAGTACTTC.

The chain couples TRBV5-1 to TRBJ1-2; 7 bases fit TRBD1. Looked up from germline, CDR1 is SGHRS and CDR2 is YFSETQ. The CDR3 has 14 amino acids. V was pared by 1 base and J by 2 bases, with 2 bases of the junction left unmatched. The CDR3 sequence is CASSLTGVNYGYTF. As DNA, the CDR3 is TGCGCCAGCAGCTTGACAGGGGTGAACTATGGCTACACCTTC.

The CDR3 DNA reads as TGTGCCAGCAAGCGGGAGAGCACAGATACGCAGTATTTT. Protein: CASKRESTDTQYF. The chain employs TRBV2 and TRBJ2-3; 8 bases are shared with TRBD2. In germline, CDR1 is SNHLY, CDR2 FYNNEI. Unmatched junction bases numbered 0, after V lost 7 bases and J lost 0 bases. This CDR3 has 13 residues.

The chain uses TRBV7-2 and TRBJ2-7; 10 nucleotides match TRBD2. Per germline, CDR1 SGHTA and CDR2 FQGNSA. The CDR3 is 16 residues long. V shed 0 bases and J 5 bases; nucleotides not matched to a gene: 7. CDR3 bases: TGTGCCAGCAGCTTAGCCCAATCTAGCGGGGGACACGAGCAGTACTTC. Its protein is CASSLAQSSGGHEQYF.

This chain's CDR3 is CASSSRTSGVGETQYF. The CDR3 nucleotides are TGTGCCAGCAGCTCCAGGACTAGCGGGGTGGGGGAGACCCAGTACTTC. The chain combines TRBV5-4 with TRBJ2-5; 12 bases align to TRBD2. J lost 5 bases, V lost 3 bases, and 8 bases had no gene match. Germline V CDR1 and CDR2: SGHNT, YYREEE (reference sequence). The CDR3 runs 16 residues.

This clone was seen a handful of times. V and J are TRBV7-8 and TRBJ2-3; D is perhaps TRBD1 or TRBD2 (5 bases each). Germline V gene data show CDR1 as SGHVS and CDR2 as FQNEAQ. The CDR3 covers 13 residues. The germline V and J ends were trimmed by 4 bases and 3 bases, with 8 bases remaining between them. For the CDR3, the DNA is TGTGCCAGCAGCTGGGACCGGACAGATACGCAGTATTTT. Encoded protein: CASSWDRTDTQYF.

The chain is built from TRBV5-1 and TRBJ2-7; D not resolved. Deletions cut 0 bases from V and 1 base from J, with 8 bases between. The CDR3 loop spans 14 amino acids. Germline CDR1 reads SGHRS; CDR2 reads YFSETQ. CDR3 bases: TGCGCCAGCAGCTTGGCGCCGTCTTCCTACGAGCAGTACTTC. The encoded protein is CASSLAPSSYEQYF.

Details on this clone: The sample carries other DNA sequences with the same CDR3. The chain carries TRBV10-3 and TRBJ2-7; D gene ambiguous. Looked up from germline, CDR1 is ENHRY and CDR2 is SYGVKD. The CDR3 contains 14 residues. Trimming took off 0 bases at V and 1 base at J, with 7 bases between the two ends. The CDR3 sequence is CAISESRQSYEQYF. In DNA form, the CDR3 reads TGTGCCATCAGTGAGTCGCGGCAGTCCTACGAGCAGTACTTC.

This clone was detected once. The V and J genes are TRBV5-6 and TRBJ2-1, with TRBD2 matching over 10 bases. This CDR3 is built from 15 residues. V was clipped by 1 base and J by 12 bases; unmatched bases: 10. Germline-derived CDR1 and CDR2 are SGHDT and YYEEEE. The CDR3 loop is CASSLLSSGSRGQFF. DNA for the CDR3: TGTGCCAGCAGCTTGTTGTCTAGCGGGAGCAGAGGGCAGTTCTTC.

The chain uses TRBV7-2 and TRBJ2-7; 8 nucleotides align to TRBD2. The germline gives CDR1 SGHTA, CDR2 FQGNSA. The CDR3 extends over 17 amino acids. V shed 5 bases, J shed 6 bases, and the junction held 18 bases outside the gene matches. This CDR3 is CASSTIPSGGRSSEQYF. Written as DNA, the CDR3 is TGTGCCAGCAGCACTATCCCCTCCGGCGGGAGGTCGTCCGAGCAGTACTTC.

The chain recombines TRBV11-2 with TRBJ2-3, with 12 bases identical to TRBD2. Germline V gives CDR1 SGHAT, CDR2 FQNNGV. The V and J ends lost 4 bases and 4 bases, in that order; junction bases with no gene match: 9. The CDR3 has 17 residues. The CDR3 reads CASSSNLAGGRPDTQYF. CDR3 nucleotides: TGTGCCAGCAGCTCAAACCTAGCGGGGGGGCGCCCAGATACGCAGTATTTT.

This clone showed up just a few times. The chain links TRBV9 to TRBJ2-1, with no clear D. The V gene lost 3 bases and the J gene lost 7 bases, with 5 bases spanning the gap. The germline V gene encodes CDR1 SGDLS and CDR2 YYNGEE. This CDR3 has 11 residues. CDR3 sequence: CASSGLNEQFF. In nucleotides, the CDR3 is TGTGCCAGCAGCGGGTTGAATGAGCAGTTCTTC.

CDR3 nucleotide sequence: TGTGCCAGCAGTCCCCGGGACAGGGGTTCCTACGAGCAGTACTTC. This sequence encodes CASSPRDRGSYEQYF. The chain is built from TRBV27 and TRBJ2-7; 10 nucleotides agree with TRBD1. V was clipped by 5 bases and J by 1 base; unmatched bases: 5. Germline values: CDR1 MNHEY, CDR2 SMNVEV (reference sequence). This CDR3 is built from 15 residues.

The CDR3 region has the DNA TGTGCCAGCAGCTTAGATTCGGACGATGAAGCTTTCTTT. Protein sequence: CASSLDSDDEAFF. The V call is TRBV13, the J call TRBJ1-1, with unresolved D. Germline V gives CDR1 PRHDT, CDR2 FYEKMQ (reference sequence). This CDR3 has 13 residues. The V end lost 1 base, the J end lost 7 bases, and 10 bases lay between the germline ends.

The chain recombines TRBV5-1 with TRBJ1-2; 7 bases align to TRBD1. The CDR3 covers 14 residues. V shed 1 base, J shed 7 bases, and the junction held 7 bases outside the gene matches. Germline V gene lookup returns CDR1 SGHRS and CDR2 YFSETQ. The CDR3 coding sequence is TGCGCCAGCAGCTTGCGACAGGGTGAAGCTGGCTACACCTTC. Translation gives CASSLRQGEAGYTF. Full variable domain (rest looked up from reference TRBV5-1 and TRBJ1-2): KAGVTQTPRYLIKTRGQQVTLSCSPISGHRSVSWYQQTPGQGLQFLFEYFSETQRNKGNFPGRFSGRQFSNSRSEMNVSTLELGDSALYLCASSLRQGEAGYTFGSGTRLTVV.

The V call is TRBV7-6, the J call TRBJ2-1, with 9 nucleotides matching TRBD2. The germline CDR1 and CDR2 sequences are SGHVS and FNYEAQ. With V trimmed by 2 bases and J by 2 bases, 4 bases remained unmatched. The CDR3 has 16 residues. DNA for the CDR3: TGTGCCAGCAGCTTACAGCTAGCGGGGACCTACAATGAGCAGTTCTTC. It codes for CASSLQLAGTYNEQFF.

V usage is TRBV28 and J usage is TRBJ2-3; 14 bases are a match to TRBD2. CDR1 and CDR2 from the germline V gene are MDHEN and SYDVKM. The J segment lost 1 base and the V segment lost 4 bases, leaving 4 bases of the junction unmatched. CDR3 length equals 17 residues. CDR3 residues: CASSSPGLAGGTDTQYF. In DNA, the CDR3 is TGTGCCAGCAGTTCCCCGGGACTAGCGGGAGGCACAGATACGCAGTATTTT.

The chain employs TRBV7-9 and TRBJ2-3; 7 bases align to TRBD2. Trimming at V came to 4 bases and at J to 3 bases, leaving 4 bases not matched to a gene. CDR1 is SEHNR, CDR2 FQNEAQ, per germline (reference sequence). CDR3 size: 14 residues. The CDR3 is CASSSSGFTDTQYF. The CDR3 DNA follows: TGTGCCAGCAGCTCTAGCGGATTTACAGATACGCAGTATTTT.

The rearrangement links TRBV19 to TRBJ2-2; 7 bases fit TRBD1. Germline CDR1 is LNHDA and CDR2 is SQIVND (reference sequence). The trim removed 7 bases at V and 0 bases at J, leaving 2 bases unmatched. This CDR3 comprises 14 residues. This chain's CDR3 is CASTGTANTGELFF. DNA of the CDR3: TGTGCCAGTACCGGGACAGCGAACACCGGGGAGCTGTTTTTT.

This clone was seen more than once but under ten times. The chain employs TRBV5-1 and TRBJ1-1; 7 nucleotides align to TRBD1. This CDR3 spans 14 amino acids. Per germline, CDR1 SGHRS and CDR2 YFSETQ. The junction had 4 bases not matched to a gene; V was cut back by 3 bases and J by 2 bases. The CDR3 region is CASSSGQPNTEAFF. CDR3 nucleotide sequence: TGCGCCAGCAGCTCGGGACAGCCCAACACTGAAGCTTTCTTT.

CDR3 DNA: TGCGCCAGCAGCCAAGATGTGGGGAGGAACACTGAAGCTTTCTTT. Its translation is CASSQDVGRNTEAFF. This chain links TRBV4-1 with TRBJ1-1; D is undetermined. This CDR3 has 15 residues. The germline V gene encodes CDR1 MGHRA and CDR2 YSYEKL. Trimming pared 0 bases from V and 1 base from J, leaving 9 bases between.

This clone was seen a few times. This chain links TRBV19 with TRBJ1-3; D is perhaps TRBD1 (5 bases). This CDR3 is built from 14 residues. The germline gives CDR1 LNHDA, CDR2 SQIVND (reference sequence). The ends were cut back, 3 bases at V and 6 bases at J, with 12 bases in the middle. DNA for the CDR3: TGTGCCAGTAGTATCGGAGGGGCAACAAACACCATATATTTT. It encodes CASSIGGATNTIYF.

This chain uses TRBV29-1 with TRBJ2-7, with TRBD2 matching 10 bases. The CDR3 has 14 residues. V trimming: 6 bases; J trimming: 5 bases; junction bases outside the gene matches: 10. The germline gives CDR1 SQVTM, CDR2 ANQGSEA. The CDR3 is CSVALTSGIHEQYF. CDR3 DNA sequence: TGCAGCGTGGCCCTTACTAGCGGGATCCACGAGCAGTACTTC.

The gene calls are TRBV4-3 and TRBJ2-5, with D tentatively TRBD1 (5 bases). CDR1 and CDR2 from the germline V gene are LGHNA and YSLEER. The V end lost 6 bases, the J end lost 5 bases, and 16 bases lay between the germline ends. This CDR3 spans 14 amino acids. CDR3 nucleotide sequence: TGCGCCAGCAGTCCAACCCCCCAGGGCGAGACCCAGTACTTC. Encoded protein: CASSPTPQGETQYF.

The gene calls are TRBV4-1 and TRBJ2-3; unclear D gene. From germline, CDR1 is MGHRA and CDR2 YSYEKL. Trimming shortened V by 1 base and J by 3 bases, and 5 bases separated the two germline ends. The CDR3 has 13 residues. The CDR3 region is CASSQVGTDTQYF. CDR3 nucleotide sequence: TGCGCCAGCAGCCAAGTTGGTACAGATACGCAGTATTTT.

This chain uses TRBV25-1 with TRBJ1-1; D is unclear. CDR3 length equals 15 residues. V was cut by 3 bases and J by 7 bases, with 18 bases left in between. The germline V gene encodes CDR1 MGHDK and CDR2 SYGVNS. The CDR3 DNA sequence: TGTGCCAGCAGTGAGACCGGACTCCGAGGGAATGAAGCTTTCTTT. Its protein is CASSETGLRGNEAFF.

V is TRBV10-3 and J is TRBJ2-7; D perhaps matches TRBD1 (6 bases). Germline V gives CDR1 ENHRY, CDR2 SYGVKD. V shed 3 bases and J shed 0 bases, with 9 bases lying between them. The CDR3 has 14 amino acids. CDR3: CAISDPTGSYEQYF. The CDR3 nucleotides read TGTGCCATCAGTGACCCGACAGGCTCCTACGAGCAGTACTTC.

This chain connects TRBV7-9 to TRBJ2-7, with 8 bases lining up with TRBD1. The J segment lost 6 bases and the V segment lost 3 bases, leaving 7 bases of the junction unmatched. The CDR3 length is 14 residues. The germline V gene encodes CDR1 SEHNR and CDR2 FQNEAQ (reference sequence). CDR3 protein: CASSFEQGASEQYF. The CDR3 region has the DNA TGTGCCAGCAGCTTTGAGCAGGGGGCGAGCGAGCAGTACTTC.

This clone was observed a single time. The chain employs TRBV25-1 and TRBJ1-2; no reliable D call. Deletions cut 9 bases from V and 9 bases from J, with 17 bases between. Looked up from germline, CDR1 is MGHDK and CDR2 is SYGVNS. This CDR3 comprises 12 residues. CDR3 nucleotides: TGTGCCAGTCGTGGTTACGGCCAGAGCTACACCTTC. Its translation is CASRGYGQSYTF.

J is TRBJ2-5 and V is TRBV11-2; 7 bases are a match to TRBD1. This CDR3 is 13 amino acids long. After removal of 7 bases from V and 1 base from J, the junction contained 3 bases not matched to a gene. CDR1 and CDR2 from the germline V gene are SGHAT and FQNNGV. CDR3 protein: CASNRGGQETQYF. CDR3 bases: TGTGCCAGCAACAGGGGCGGCCAAGAGACCCAGTACTTC.

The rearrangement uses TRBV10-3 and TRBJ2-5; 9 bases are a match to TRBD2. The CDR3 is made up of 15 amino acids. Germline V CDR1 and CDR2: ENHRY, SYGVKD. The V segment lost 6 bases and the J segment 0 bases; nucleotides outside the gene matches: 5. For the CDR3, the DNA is TGTGCCATCAGCAAAGCGGGGGGACACCAAGAGACCCAGTACTTC. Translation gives CAISKAGGHQETQYF.